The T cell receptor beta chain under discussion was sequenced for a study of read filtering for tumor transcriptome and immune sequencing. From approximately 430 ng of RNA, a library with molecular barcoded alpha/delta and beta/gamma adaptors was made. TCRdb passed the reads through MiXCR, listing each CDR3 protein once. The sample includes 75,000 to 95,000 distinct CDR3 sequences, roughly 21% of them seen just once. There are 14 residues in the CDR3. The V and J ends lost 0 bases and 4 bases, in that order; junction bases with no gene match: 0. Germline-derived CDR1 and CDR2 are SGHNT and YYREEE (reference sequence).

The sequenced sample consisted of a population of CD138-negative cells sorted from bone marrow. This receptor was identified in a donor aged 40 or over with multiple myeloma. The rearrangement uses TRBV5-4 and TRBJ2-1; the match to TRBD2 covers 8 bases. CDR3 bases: TGTGCCAGCAGCTTGGTAGCGGGGTACAATGAGCAGTTCTTC. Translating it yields CASSLVAGYNEQFF. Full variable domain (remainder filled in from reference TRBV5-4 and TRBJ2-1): ETGVTQSPTHLIKTRGQQVTLRCSSQSGHNTVSWYQQALGQGPQFIFQYYREEENGRGNFPPRFSGLQFPNYSSELNVNALELDDSALYLCASSLVAGYNEQFFGPGTRLTVL.